One and the same sample provided the 4 T cell receptor beta chains below, sequenced in a study of T cell repertoires in cytomegalovirus infection. One entry per CDR3 protein results from TCRdb running MiXCR on the reads. This table has roughly 920,000 distinct CDR3 sequences, more than 25% appearing once. These receptors are not linked to any known antigen. Sequenced material: cultured CD8+ T cells from PBMCs, taken from culture after CMV antigen stimulation. These receptors were taken from a human donor in good health (CMV status not recorded). Some clones in this sample may be carry-over from other donors' samples.

This clonotype was recorded only once. The gene calls are TRBV24-1 and TRBJ2-6; tentatively, D is TRBD1 (6 bases). The V end was cut by 3 bases, the J end by 0 bases, with 17 bases between. This CDR3 has 19 residues. Germline CDR1 and CDR2: KGHDR and SFDVKD. The CDR3 nucleotides read TGTGCCACCAGTGATCAGACAGGCACCCTAAGCTCTGGGGCCAACGTCCTGACTTTC. Encoded protein: CATSDQTGTLSSGANVLTF.

The chain joins TRBV12-3 or TRBV12-4 to TRBJ1-2, with D hard to call. V lost 0 bases and J lost 6, with 11 bases in between. The CDR3 length is 14 residues. The CDR3, as DNA: TGTGCCAGCAGTTTAGCCTTGGGAATCGATGGCTACACCTTC. Amino acid sequence: CASSLALGIDGYTF.

V is TRBV19 and J is TRBJ1-1; D uncertain. From germline, CDR1 is LNHDA and CDR2 SQIVND (reference sequence). V was pared by 2 bases and J by 7 bases, with 8 bases between. The length of the CDR3 is 12 residues. This CDR3 reads CASSISVGEAFF. For the CDR3, the DNA is TGTGCCAGTAGTATATCCGTTGGTGAAGCTTTCTTT.

The chain has TRBV10-3 and TRBJ2-2, with 10 bases aligning to TRBD2. V dropped 6 bases and J dropped 1; count of bases not matched to a gene: 11. Germline V lookup: CDR1 ENHRY, CDR2 SYGVKD. CDR3 size: 18 residues. The CDR3 DNA is TGTGCCATCAGGGTGGGGCTAGCGGGGGCCAAGAACACCGGGGAGCTGTTTTTT. Protein sequence: CAIRVGLAGAKNTGELFF.